This is a list of T cell receptor beta chains from one sample in a study of chemoradiotherapy in HPV16-positive cancers. Sequenced by immunoSEQ multiplex PCR; TCRdb stores in-frame clones only, minus some. The sample holds 8,100 or so clones, 70% to 85% seen once. Collection took place from a patient who underwent chemoradiotherapy. These receptors all stem from a human donor with HPV-associated anogenital cancer. CDR3s include the opening cysteine and the closing phenylalanine or tryptophan. A D gene is named only where the DNA matches it firmly. Size is omitted from some rows. Given values are once, few, many or a class for expanded clones.

J	length	V	D	size	DNA	CDR3
TRBJ2-1	12	TRBV10-3	.	.	TGTGCCATCAGTGACAAGGGCAATGAGCAGTTCTTC	CAISDKGNEQFF
TRBJ2-3	16	TRBV6-1	.	.	TGTGCCAGCAGTGTCCTCCCGGGACGAAGGACAGATACGCAGTATTTT	CASSVLPGRRTDTQYF
TRBJ1-3	16	TRBV14	.	.	TGTGCCAGCAGCCAAATAACATCCGGAGGTGGAAACACCATATATTTT	CASSQITSGGGNTIYF
TRBJ1-2	14	TRBV7-9	TRBD1	few	TGTGCCAGCAGCTCGCAAGGGGGCGGCTATGGCTACACCTTC	CASSSQGGGYGYTF
TRBJ1-5	13	TRBV2	.	.	TGTGCCAGCATCCTACAGGGCGGTCAGCCCCAGCATTTT	CASILQGGQPQHF
TRBJ2-2	13	TRBV28	.	medium-sized	TGTGCCAGCAGTATGGACTTCACCGGGGAGCTGTTTTTT	CASSMDFTGELFF
TRBJ2-7	14	TRBV7-3	TRBD1	.	TGTGCCAGCAGCTTGCTGGGACAGGGAGGCGAGCAGTACTTC	CASSLLGQGGEQYF
TRBJ2-4	16	TRBV15	.	.	TGTGCCACCAGCAGAGACCTTCAGGGGAGGGAAAACATTCAGTACTTC	CATSRDLQGRENIQYF
TRBJ1-5	15	TRBV6-5	TRBD1	.	TGTGCCAGCAGTTACTCTATGCAGGGGGCTCAGCCCCAGCATTTT	CASSYSMQGAQPQHF
TRBJ1-6	13	TRBV25-1	.	.	TGTGCCAGCAGTGGGGGGCTGGGGTCACCCCTCCACTTT	CASSGGLGSPLHF
TRBJ1-4	16	TRBV6-1	.	.	TGTGCCAGCAGTGAAGCACGAGGGGTGGGCAATGAAAAACTGTTTTTT	CASSEARGVGNEKLFF
TRBJ2-1	16	TRBV4-3	.	.	TGCGCCAGCAGCCAAGAATCGCGGGGCTCCTACAATGAGCAGTTCTTC	CASSQESRGSYNEQFF
TRBJ1-2	15	TRBV30	.	.	TGTGCCTTTTCCCTTCCGGGACGATCCCTGGAAGGCTACACCTTC	CAFSLPGRSLEGYTF
TRBJ2-1	14	TRBV7-9	TRBD1	.	TGTGCCAGCAGCGCCCAGGGACAGAGTTATGAGCAGTTCTTC	CASSAQGQSYEQFF
TRBJ1-1	14	TRBV5-1	.	.	TGCGCCAGCAGCTCGGACGGATTGAACACTGAAGCTTTCTTT	CASSSDGLNTEAFF
TRBJ2-2	13	TRBV2	.	few	TGTGCCAGCAAAAAGGAGGCCACCGGGGAGCTGTTTTTT	CASKKEATGELFF
TRBJ1-2	15	TRBV9	TRBD1	.	TGTGCCAGCAGCGGTTGGGGGGACAGGAACTATGGCTACACCTTC	CASSGWGDRNYGYTF
TRBJ1-1	16	TRBV30	.	.	TGTGCCTGGAAGCTCTCCGGGACACCCTGGTCGGGTGAAGCTTTCTTT	CAWKLSGTPWSGEAFF
TRBJ1-6	14	TRBV4-3	.	few	TGCGCCAGCAGCCGAGCAGGGGAGAATTCACCCCTCCACTTT	CASSRAGENSPLHF
TRBJ2-4	15	TRBV19	.	.	TGTGCCAGTAGTATCGGCCTGGGGGCCAAAAACATTCAGTACTTC	CASSIGLGAKNIQYF
TRBJ2-5	15	TRBV2	TRBD2	.	TGTGCCAGCAGTGGAGGCTTGGGAGGGCAGGAGACCCAGTACTTC	CASSGGLGGQETQYF
TRBJ2-7	17	TRBV5-5	TRBD2	once	TGTGCCAGCAGCTTGGCTTTCCGGACTAGCTTTTTCTACGAGCAGTACTTC	CASSLAFRTSFFYEQYF
TRBJ2-7	14	TRBV27	.	.	TGTGCCAGCAGTTTTGAATTTAAGACCTACGAGCAGTACTTC	CASSFEFKTYEQYF
TRBJ2-6	16	TRBV6-5	.	medium-sized	TGTGCCAGCAGTTACGATATCAACCCTGGGGCCAACGTCCTGACTTTC	CASSYDINPGANVLTF
TRBJ1-2	17	TRBV7-9	.	.	TGTGCCAGCAGCAACTCCAAATTGGGGCAGGCAGGGGATGGCTACACCTTC	CASSNSKLGQAGDGYTF
TRBJ1-1	16	TRBV2	TRBD1	.	TGTGCCAGCACGGAGACAGGGGGTAGCAGGAACACTGAAGCTTTCTTT	CASTETGGSRNTEAFF
TRBJ2-7	14	TRBV7-9	.	large	TGTGCCAGCAGCCCCCCGACAGGCTCCTACGAGCAGTACTTC	CASSPPTGSYEQYF
TRBJ2-2	13	TRBV4-1	.	.	TGCGCCAGCAGCCAAGAACGGACCGGGGAGCTGTTTTTT	CASSQERTGELFF
TRBJ1-1	13	TRBV5-1	.	.	TGCGCCAGCAGCTTGGGATTTAACACTGAAGCTTTCTTT	CASSLGFNTEAFF
TRBJ2-3	15	TRBV2	TRBD1	.	TGTGCCAGCAGTGAGCAAGGACAGGGGGCAGATACGCAGTATTTT	CASSEQGQGADTQYF
TRBJ1-2	14	TRBV4-2	.	.	TGTGCCAGCAGCCAAGATCCAGGCCAGGGAGGCTACACCTTC	CASSQDPGQGGYTF
TRBJ1-4	13	TRBV6-6	.	.	TGTGCCAGCAGTTCTACTAGGACTGAAAAACTGTTTTTT	CASSSTRTEKLFF
TRBJ2-2	16	TRBV7-9	TRBD1	.	TGTGCCAGCAGCCCTACCGGTCGACAGGGAACCGGGGAGCTGTTTTTT	CASSPTGRQGTGELFF
TRBJ2-7	15	TRBV4-3	TRBD1	once	TGCGCCAGCAGCCAAGCTACAGGGGAAGTCTACGAGCAGTACTTC	CASSQATGEVYEQYF
TRBJ2-2	15	TRBV7-9	.	few	TGTGCCAGCAGCTTCCGGGACGGGAACACCGGGGAGCTGTTTTTT	CASSFRDGNTGELFF
TRBJ2-1	15	TRBV5-1	.	once	TGCGCCAGCAGCTCTGGCAGCCCAACCTACAATGAGCAGTTCTTC	CASSSGSPTYNEQFF
TRBJ1-2	13	TRBV2	.	.	TGTGCCAGCAAAGGAGACAGTAACTATGGCTACACCTTC	CASKGDSNYGYTF
TRBJ2-2	14	TRBV7-2	.	.	TGTGCCAGCAGCTTCACTAGCAACACCGGGGAGCTGTTTTTT	CASSFTSNTGELFF
TRBJ1-1	13	TRBV2	.	.	TGTGCCAGCATACCCAGGTTATATACTGAAGCTTTCTTT	CASIPRLYTEAFF
TRBJ2-2	16	TRBV19	.	.	TGTGCCAGTATTCCCCGCGGGCAGGGAGGCACCGGGGAGCTGTTTTTT	CASIPRGQGGTGELFF
TRBJ2-7	14	TRBV7-9	TRBD1	few	TGTGCCAGCAGCACACGGACAGGGACCGCCGAGCAGTACTTC	CASSTRTGTAEQYF
TRBJ1-5	14	TRBV27	.	once	TGTGCCAGCAGTTTACGAGAGAGCAATCAGCCCCAGCATTTT	CASSLRESNQPQHF
TRBJ1-1	13	TRBV5-1	.	.	TGCGCCAGCAGCGCGGGTCTTAACACTGAAGCTTTCTTT	CASSAGLNTEAFF
TRBJ2-7	15	TRBV28	.	medium-sized	TGTGCCAGCAGTTGGGGCGGGTGGTCCTCCTACGAGCAGTACTTC	CASSWGGWSSYEQYF
TRBJ1-1	13	TRBV30	.	.	TGTGCCTGGAGTGTAGGCATGAACACTGAAGCTTTCTTT	CAWSVGMNTEAFF
TRBJ1-6	14	TRBV4-3	.	.	TGCGCCAGCAGCCTTGGCGTCGGTTATTCACCCCTCCACTTT	CASSLGVGYSPLHF
TRBJ2-7	12	TRBV29-1	.	.	TGCAGCGCTCGGGACACCCGCTACGAGCAGTACTTC	CSARDTRYEQYF
TRBJ2-7	13	TRBV9	.	.	TGTGCCAGCAGCCCTGGGTCCTTCTACGAGCAGTACTTC	CASSPGSFYEQYF
TRBJ1-3	12	TRBV5-1	.	.	TGCGCCAGCAGCTTGTCCGGAAACACCATATATTTT	CASSLSGNTIYF
TRBJ2-1	15	TRBV7-2	.	.	TGTGCCAGCAGCCCCGTGCCCGGGAGCGTCAATGAGCAGTTCTTC	CASSPVPGSVNEQFF